The 31 T cell receptor beta chains reported below all come from one sample, sequenced in a study of cytomegalovirus exposure and HLA in healthy donors. 60 Vbeta and 13 Jbeta primers were used in PCR. Clones were read by immunoSEQ multiplex PCR, and TCRdb kept only the in-frame ones, dropping some. The repertoire has 150,000 or so clones, over 60% of them found once; the top ten carry around 2.9%. Material for sequencing was PBMCs. Receptors originate from a man in his forties in good health and CMV-seropositive.

J is TRBJ1-1 and V is TRBV5-8; D gene unclear. The germline V and J ends were trimmed by 4 bases and 1 base, with 11 bases remaining between them. Germline CDR1 reads SGHTS; CDR2 reads YDEGEE. The CDR3 is 14 amino acids. CDR3 loop: CASSAWAANTEAFF. CDR3 sequence (DNA): TGTGCCAGCAGCGCTTGGGCAGCGAACACTGAAGCTTTCTTT.

The CDR3: CASSLDRGEGYTF. DNA of the CDR3: TGTGCCAGCAGCTTGGACAGGGGTGAGGGCTACACCTTC. The rearrangement joins TRBV5-6 to TRBJ1-2, with TRBD1 identical over 7 bases. The ends lost 0 bases at V and 8 bases at J; junction bases unmatched: 4. The CDR3 is 13 residues long. The germline gives CDR1 SGHDT, CDR2 YYEEEE.

This clone was observed a handful of times. The rearrangement joins TRBV11-2 to TRBJ2-7; 11 nucleotides align to TRBD1. The V and J ends lost 5 bases and 7 bases, in that order; junction bases with no gene match: 7. CDR3 length: 14 amino acids. From germline, CDR1 is SGHAT and CDR2 FQNNGV. This chain's CDR3 is CASSIGQGAREQYF. The CDR3 coding sequence is TGTGCCAGCAGCATTGGACAGGGGGCAAGAGAGCAGTACTTC.

Points on this clone: Germline is not matched at one junction end, which may reflect a read error. The genes are TRBV9 and TRBJ1-1, with TRBD1 identical over 7 bases. Germline CDR1 and CDR2: SGDLS and YYNGEE. The CDR3 covers 15 residues. CDR3 in amino acids: CASTPPQGPNAEAFF. DNA of the CDR3: TGTGCCAGCACCCCCCCACAGGGGCCGAACGCTGAAGCTTTCTTT.

This clone has only a few counts. This sequence joins TRBV6-5 and TRBJ2-3; 12 nucleotides align to TRBD2. CDR3 length: 15 amino acids. The V gene's germline CDR1 is MNHEY and CDR2 SVGAGI. V was clipped by 6 bases and J by 7 bases; unmatched bases: 8. For the CDR3, the DNA is TGTGCCAGCAGCCACCTGACTAGCGGGAGACATACGCAGTATTTT. This gives the protein CASSHLTSGRHTQYF.

This clone occurred a few times. The gene calls are TRBV7-8 and TRBJ1-1; D possibly corresponds to TRBD1 (6 bases). This CDR3 is 14 amino acids long. Per germline, CDR1 SGHVS and CDR2 FQNEAQ. Trimming took 5 bases from V and 1 from J, leaving 11 bases between them. CDR3 protein: CASSITTGNTEAFF. For the CDR3, the DNA is TGTGCCAGCAGCATAACGACAGGGAACACTGAAGCTTTCTTT. The full variable domain, in which reference TRBV7-8 and TRBJ1-1 provide the parts outside the CDR3, is GAGVSQSPRYKVAKRGQDVALRCDPISGHVSLFWYQQALGQGPEFLTYFQNEAQLDKSGLPSDRFFAERPEGSVSTLKIQRTQQEDSAVYLCASSITTGNTEAFFGQGTRLTVV.

This sequence joins TRBV7-9 and TRBJ1-5; a weak D match, TRBD1 (6 bases). The CDR3 loop spans 14 amino acids. Germline-derived CDR1 and CDR2 are SEHNR and FQNEAQ (reference sequence). V lost 5 bases to trimming and J lost 2 bases, with 10 bases between them. The CDR3 nucleotides read TGTGCCAGCAGCCGGGGGGGGCGCAATCAGCCCCAGCATTTT. Its translation is CASSRGGRNQPQHF.

CDR3 in amino acids: CASSKQGAQPQHF. In DNA, the CDR3 is TGTGCCAGCAGCAAACAGGGAGCTCAGCCCCAGCATTTT. The chain joins TRBV25-1 to TRBJ1-5, with TRBD1 as a possible D gene (6 bases). Germline V lookup: CDR1 MGHDK, CDR2 SYGVNS. CDR3 length equals 13 residues. The V end lost 6 bases, the J end lost 6 bases, and 12 bases lay between the germline ends.

The chain carries TRBV27 and TRBJ1-5; no clear D gene. Germline V gene data show CDR1 as MNHEY and CDR2 as SMNVEV (reference sequence). V lost 7 bases and J lost 4, with 14 bases in between. The CDR3 covers 14 residues. The CDR3 spells CASTPGDGNQPQHF. For the CDR3, the DNA is TGTGCCAGCACCCCCGGGGATGGAAATCAGCCCCAGCATTTT.

The J gene is TRBJ2-5, the V gene TRBV7-9; no definite D call. The germline CDR1 and CDR2 sequences are SEHNR and FQNEAQ (reference sequence). This CDR3 contains 14 residues. V lost 3 bases, J lost 1 base, and 9 bases lay in between. The CDR3 loop is CASSFLTIQETQYF. DNA of the CDR3: TGTGCCAGCAGCTTTCTTACAATCCAAGAGACCCAGTACTTC.

V gene TRBV28 combines with J gene TRBJ1-2, with TRBD1 identical over 7 bases. The ends lost 3 bases at V and 2 bases at J; junction bases unmatched: 0. The CDR3 has 13 amino acids. Germline V gene sequence: CDR1 MDHEN, CDR2 SYDVKM. CDR3 residues: CASSLDRNYGYTF. The CDR3 bases are TGTGCCAGCAGTTTGGACAGGAACTATGGCTACACCTTC.

The chain joins TRBV12-5 to TRBJ2-3; D is ambiguous. Trimming took 6 bases from V and 7 from J, leaving 5 bases between them. The length of the CDR3 is 10 residues. The germline V gene has CDR1 LGHNT and CDR2 FRNRAP. CDR3 sequence reads: CASGDNTQYF. CDR3 nucleotide sequence: TGTGCTAGTGGCGACAATACGCAGTATTTT.

This clone came up many times. The chain combines TRBV11-3 with TRBJ2-1, with 9 nucleotides matching TRBD2. There are 16 residues in the CDR3. Germline V lookup: CDR1 SGHNT, CDR2 YENEEA. Trimming removed 4 bases from V and 2 bases from J; junction bases left unmatched: 6. CDR3: CASSSGVAGAYNEQFF. The CDR3 nucleotides read TGTGCCAGCAGCTCGGGAGTAGCGGGAGCCTACAATGAGCAGTTCTTC.

This clone was counted a few times. V and J are TRBV6-5 and TRBJ1-2, with 8 bases lining up with TRBD1. Germline V gene lookup returns CDR1 MNHEY and CDR2 SVGAGI. The V gene end was trimmed by 5 bases and the J gene end by 4 bases; junction bases not matched to a gene: 6. The length of the CDR3 is 14 residues. As DNA, the CDR3 is TGTGCCAGCAGTACAGGACAGGGCGGCTATGGCTACACCTTC. This translates into CASSTGQGGYGYTF.

The J gene is TRBJ2-1, the V gene TRBV2, with 16 bases aligning to TRBD2. The length of the CDR3 is 15 residues. The germline CDR1 and CDR2 sequences are SNHLY and FYNNEI. Germline trimming cut 7 bases from V and 8 bases from J; bases unmatched to any gene: 5. CDR3 sequence (DNA): TGTGCCAGCAAGGGACTAGCGGGAGGGCCGGATGAGCAGTTCTTC. Its translation: CASKGLAGGPDEQFF. The full variable domain, completed using reference TRBV2 and TRBJ2-1, is EPEVTQTPSHQVTQMGQEVILRCVPISNHLYFYWYRQILGQKVEFLVSFYNNEISEKSEIFDDQFSVERPDGSNFTLKIRSTKLEDSAMYFCASKGLAGGPDEQFFGPGTRLTVL.

V and J are TRBV6-6 and TRBJ1-1; D possibly corresponds to TRBD1 (6 bases). The CDR3 sequence is 12 residues long. Germline lookup yields CDR1 MNHNY and CDR2 SVGAGI (reference sequence). Deletions cut 6 bases from V and 8 bases from J, with 13 bases between. CDR3 coding DNA: TGTGCCAGCAGGAACCCCGGGACAGAAGCTTTCTTT. This translates into CASRNPGTEAFF.

This clone came up once. The chain employs TRBV5-1 and TRBJ2-1; D is unclear. The CDR3 has 12 residues. Between the trimmed V and J ends, which lost 0 bases and 8 bases, there was a span of 6 bases. Germline CDR1 reads SGHRS; CDR2 reads YFSETQ. The CDR3, as DNA: TGCGCCAGCAGCTTGGGTGGCTATGAGCAGTTCTTC. Its protein is CASSLGGYEQFF.

Comments on this clone: Other DNA sequences in this specimen translate into the identical CDR3. The chain recombines TRBV9 with TRBJ1-5, with D perhaps TRBD1 (5 bases). This CDR3 region has 13 residues. V was trimmed by 0 bases and J by 5 bases, leaving 6 bases between them. Germline CDR1 is SGDLS and CDR2 is YYNGEE. CDR3 sequence: CASSVGGHQPQHF. CDR3 DNA sequence: TGTGCCAGCAGCGTAGGGGGCCATCAGCCCCAGCATTTT.

The chain is built from TRBV5-1 and TRBJ1-4, with D tentatively TRBD1 (6 bases). The germline gives CDR1 SGHRS, CDR2 YFSETQ. The CDR3 runs 13 residues. Trimming stripped 4 bases from V and 8 bases from J, with 12 bases between. This CDR3 reads CASSPFGQEKLFF. Written as DNA, the CDR3 is TGCGCCAGCAGCCCCTTCGGACAGGAAAAACTGTTTTTT.

J is TRBJ1-2 and V is TRBV15; 7 bases agree with TRBD1. The CDR3 length is 17 residues. J lost 5 bases, V lost 3 bases, and 15 bases had no gene match. The germline V gene has CDR1 LNHNV and CDR2 YYDKDF (reference sequence). The CDR3 DNA reads TGTGCCACCAGCAGGCATTCAGGGGGGCCCCGTATGTATGGCTACACCTTC. Its translation is CATSRHSGGPRMYGYTF.

The chain joins TRBV30 to TRBJ1-1; D gene unclear. This CDR3 is built from 12 residues. CDR1 is GTSNPN, CDR2 SVGIG, per germline (reference sequence). Trimming left V 4 bases short and J 3 bases short, with 9 bases between. The CDR3 DNA is TGTGCCTGGAAACGTGGAGACACTGAAGCTTTCTTT. This sequence encodes CAWKRGDTEAFF.

The V call is TRBV28, the J call TRBJ2-7; 9 bases agree with TRBD1. J lost 3 bases, V lost 11 bases, and 8 bases had no gene match. This CDR3 contains 13 residues. Germline V gene data show CDR1 as MDHEN and CDR2 as SYDVKM. The CDR3 DNA reads TGTGCCGTCAGCAGGGACAGGGTCTACGAGCAGTACTTC. The encoded protein is CAVSRDRVYEQYF.

The chain links TRBV5-1 to TRBJ1-1, with D possibly TRBD1 on 6 matching bases. Germline CDR1 reads SGHRS; CDR2 reads YFSETQ. CDR3 length: 15 amino acids. The V and J ends lost 3 bases and 1 base respectively, with 13 bases between them. CDR3 loop: CASSSGTNKNTEAFF. The DNA of the CDR3 is TGCGCCAGCAGCTCCGGGACAAATAAGAACACTGAAGCTTTCTTT.

The chain is built from TRBV6-5 and TRBJ1-1; possible D gene TRBD1, 6 bases. The CDR3 is 14 amino acids. From germline, CDR1 is MNHEY and CDR2 SVGAGI. Deletions cut 6 bases from V and 4 bases from J, with 15 bases between. CDR3 loop: CASSPDRDITEAFF. The CDR3 coding sequence is TGTGCCAGCAGCCCCGACCGGGACATCACTGAAGCTTTCTTT.

The rearrangement uses TRBV6-5 and TRBJ2-1; 10 nucleotides match TRBD2. J was trimmed by 8 bases and V by 2 bases; bases with no gene match: 6. Looked up from germline, CDR1 is MNHEY and CDR2 is SVGAGI. The CDR3 is 15 residues long. CDR3 sequence reads: CASSYAAGGRYEQFF. In DNA, the CDR3 is TGTGCCAGCAGTTACGCAGCGGGAGGGCGGTATGAGCAGTTCTTC.

The rearrangement joins TRBV7-2 to TRBJ2-3; 8 bases are a match to TRBD2. In germline, CDR1 is SGHTA, CDR2 FQGNSA. V shed 4 bases and J 0 bases; nucleotides not matched to a gene: 0. The CDR3 extends over 14 amino acids. DNA of the CDR3: TGTGCCAGCAGCTCTAGCGGGAGCACAGATACGCAGTATTTT. As protein: CASSSSGSTDTQYF.

V is TRBV30 and J is TRBJ2-1, with 8 bases identical to TRBD2. Germline V gene data show CDR1 as GTSNPN and CDR2 as SVGIG (reference sequence). CDR3 length: 12 amino acids. J lost 15 bases, V lost 3 bases, and 10 bases had no gene match. CDR3 nucleotide sequence: TGTGCCTGGAGCTGGGACGGGAGGGCCTCGTTCTTC. The encoded protein is CAWSWDGRASFF.

This clone was recorded only once. This rearrangement joins TRBV10-3 to TRBJ2-5; unclear D gene. CDR1 and CDR2 (germline): ENHRY, SYGVKD. Trimming took off 0 bases at V and 5 bases at J, with 10 bases between the two ends. The CDR3 sequence is 14 residues long. CDR3 in amino acids: CAISESERSETQYF. The CDR3 region has the DNA TGTGCCATCAGTGAGTCTGAGAGGTCGGAGACCCAGTACTTC.

This chain joins TRBV28 and TRBJ1-2; D perhaps matches TRBD1 (5 bases). Germline V gene data show CDR1 as MDHEN and CDR2 as SYDVKM. The CDR3 runs to 11 residues. Trimming shortened V by 8 bases and J by 5 bases, and 9 bases separated the two germline ends. DNA for the CDR3: TGTGCCAGCGGTGACAGATATGGCTACACCTTC. Translated: CASGDRYGYTF.

The chain is built from TRBV2 and TRBJ2-1; 10 bases agree with TRBD2. V trimming: 5 bases; J trimming: 4 bases; junction bases outside the gene matches: 2. This CDR3 spans 14 amino acids. Germline V lookup: CDR1 SNHLY, CDR2 FYNNEI. Here the CDR3 DNA reads TGTGCCAGCAGTCCAGCGGGAGGGTACAATGAGCAGTTCTTC. Translation: CASSPAGGYNEQFF. Supplemented by reference TRBV2 and TRBJ2-1, the full variable domain reads EPEVTQTPSHQVTQMGQEVILRCVPISNHLYFYWYRQILGQKVEFLVSFYNNEISEKSEIFDDQFSVERPDGSNFTLKIRSTKLEDSAMYFCASSPAGGYNEQFFGPGTRLTVL.

The rearrangement links TRBV7-3 to TRBJ1-2, with 8 positions matching TRBD1. Looked up from germline, CDR1 is SGHTA and CDR2 is FQGTGA. This CDR3 is 14 amino acids long. The J segment lost 4 bases and the V segment lost 4 bases, leaving 5 bases of the junction unmatched. CDR3 nucleotides: TGTGCCAGCAGCTACGGACAGGGTTCCTATGGCTACACCTTC. Translating it yields CASSYGQGSYGYTF.